A single sample is the source of the 4 T cell receptor beta chains below, sequenced in a study of blood T cell repertoires in COVID-19. Assay used: immunoSEQ multiplex PCR; TCRdb lists only in-frame clones, some missing. The sample consists of over 200,000 clones, about 80% of them appearing once. The sample comprised PBMCs or T cells enriched from blood (not recorded which). The source of these receptors is a man between 60 and 75 years old who had recovered from COVID-19.

This chain connects TRBV27 to TRBJ1-2; 7 bases are a match to TRBD1. The germline V gene has CDR1 MNHEY and CDR2 SMNVEV (reference sequence). V lost 6 bases and J lost 8; bases outside the gene matches: 9. The CDR3 is 13 residues long. The CDR3 region is CASRPDRLGGYTF. The CDR3 nucleotides are TGTGCCAGCAGACCGGACAGGCTCGGAGGCTACACCTTC.

The genes are TRBV5-1 and TRBJ2-5; TRBD2 agrees at 8 bases. The CDR3 contains 15 residues. V gave up 3 bases and J gave up 1 base; unmatched junction bases: 5. The germline V gene encodes CDR1 SGHRS and CDR2 YFSETQ. CDR3 protein: CASSWTSRIQETQYF. The CDR3 coding sequence is TGCGCCAGCAGCTGGACTAGCAGGATCCAAGAGACCCAGTACTTC.

The rearrangement joins TRBV5-8 to TRBJ2-5; D perhaps matches TRBD2 (5 bases). CDR1 SGHTS and CDR2 YDEGEE come from the germline V gene. Trimming pared 4 bases from V and 5 bases from J, leaving 15 bases between. This CDR3 has 14 amino acids. CDR3 sequence reads: CASSPWAGEETQYF. CDR3 DNA: TGTGCCAGCAGCCCCTGGGCGGGCGAGGAGACCCAGTACTTC.

The chain couples TRBV27 to TRBJ2-2; 9 bases agree with TRBD1. The V segment lost 3 bases and the J segment 5 bases; nucleotides outside the gene matches: 4. In germline, CDR1 is MNHEY, CDR2 SMNVEV (reference sequence). The CDR3 loop spans 15 amino acids. CDR3: CASSLGTGWTGELFF. As DNA, the CDR3 is TGTGCCAGCAGTTTGGGGACAGGGTGGACCGGGGAGCTGTTTTTT.